This T cell receptor (beta chain) is from a study of early T cells in non-severe SARS-CoV-2 infection. Study outcomes and limitations: Matches to VDJdb favored anti-spike CD8 responses and missed private and CD4 specificities.

This clonotype was observed a handful of times. Antigen: not known. The CDR3 extends over 11 amino acids. The V gene's germline CDR1 is ENHRY and CDR2 SYGVKD. V was clipped by 11 bases and J by 9 bases, with 14 bases between them. Attachment of unique molecular identifiers was made to individual cDNA molecules. TCRdb itself ran the 5' RACE reads through MiXCR, one entry per CDR3 protein. The sample yields about 83,000 distinct CDR3 sequences, 12% to 15% seen once. The rearrangement uses TRBV10-3 and TRBJ2-1; tentatively, D is TRBD2 (6 bases). The material sequenced was whole blood. The TCR sequence derives from an adult who was a healthcare worker with PCR-confirmed SARS-CoV-2 infection or an uninfected control (not recorded which). The CDR3: CASGTEPEQFF. Here the CDR3 DNA reads TGTGCCTCCGGGACTGAACCTGAGCAGTTCTTC.